This entry lists 16 T cell receptor beta chains sequenced from one sample in a study of T cell responses to AZD1222 COVID-19 vaccine. The data were produced by immunoSEQ multiplex PCR, yet TCRdb's version contains in-frame clones alone and is incomplete. Found here are tens of thousands of clones, around 82% of them singletons; the top ten hold around 50%. The sample here was peripheral blood, taken 28 days after the second AZD1222 dose. The receptors derive from an adult who received the AZD1222 COVID-19 vaccine.

This clone was recorded once. This rearrangement joins TRBV4-2 to TRBJ1-6; 7 nucleotides align to TRBD1. Germline CDR1 reads LGHNA; CDR2 reads YNFKEQ. V lost 5 bases and J lost 5; bases outside the gene matches: 12. The CDR3 loop spans 17 amino acids. DNA of the CDR3: TGTGCCAGCAGCTCCCGACGACAGGGCGTCAATAATTCACCCCTCCACTTT. It is translated as CASSSRRQGVNNSPLHF.

The V and J genes are TRBV7-8 and TRBJ2-7, with D perhaps TRBD2 (7 bases). Germline loops: CDR1 SGHVS, CDR2 FQNEAQ. The ends were cut back, 1 base at V and 6 bases at J, with 13 bases in the middle. This CDR3 has 14 residues. The CDR3 DNA reads as TGTGCCAGCAGCTTAGGTCGGGGGGCGGGCGAGCAGTACTTC. Translated, it gives CASSLGRGAGEQYF. The full variable domain, in which reference TRBV7-8 and TRBJ2-7 provide the parts outside the CDR3, is GAGVSQSPRYKVAKRGQDVALRCDPISGHVSLFWYQQALGQGPEFLTYFQNEAQLDKSGLPSDRFFAERPEGSVSTLKIQRTQQEDSAVYLCASSLGRGAGEQYFGPGTRLTVT.

The gene calls are TRBV3-1 (or the pseudogene TRBV3-2) and TRBJ1-2; possible D gene TRBD1, 6 bases. V lost 4 bases to trimming and J lost 4 bases, with 13 bases between them. This CDR3 has 14 residues. Germline V lookup: CDR1 LGHDT, CDR2 YNNKEL (reference sequence). The CDR3 here is CASSLRGPGYGYTF. The DNA of the CDR3 is TGTGCCAGCAGCCTCCGGGGGCCAGGCTATGGCTACACCTTC.

The chain has TRBV25-1 and TRBJ1-2; D is perhaps TRBD1 (5 bases). The V end was cut by 2 bases, the J end by 2 bases, with 9 bases between. CDR1 is MGHDK, CDR2 SYGVNS, per germline. This CDR3 spans 14 amino acids. In nucleotides, the CDR3 is TGTGCCAGCAGTGAAGCTACAGGAAACTATGGCTACACCTTC. It codes for CASSEATGNYGYTF.

In regard to this clone: The junction departs from the called germline gene at one end, perhaps through a read error. The genes are TRBV6-6 and TRBJ1-4; TRBD1 is a possible D gene (6 bases). CDR3 length: 14 residues. CDR1 MNHNY and CDR2 SVGAGI come from the germline V gene (reference sequence). CDR3 sequence: CASSLDSLNEKLFF. CDR3 bases: TGTGCCAGCAGCCTGGACAGCCTTAATGAAAAGCTGTTTTTT.

The chain couples TRBV7-8 to TRBJ1-1; D perhaps matches TRBD1 (5 bases). This CDR3 is 13 amino acids long. The V gene lost 3 bases and the J gene lost 3 bases, with 8 bases spanning the gap. Germline CDR1 SGHVS, CDR2 FQNEAQ. CDR3: CASSLRGDTEAFF. The CDR3 DNA sequence: TGTGCCAGCAGCTTGAGGGGTGACACTGAAGCTTTCTTT.

The chain uses TRBV19 and TRBJ1-1; 8 bases are a match to TRBD1. V dropped 5 bases and J dropped 4; count of bases not matched to a gene: 21. Germline CDR1 is LNHDA and CDR2 is SQIVND (reference sequence). The CDR3 has 19 residues. CDR3 residues: CASSPSPRGQVVMSTEAFF. The CDR3 DNA reads as TGTGCCAGTAGTCCTAGCCCTCGGGGACAGGTGGTCATGAGCACTGAAGCTTTCTTT.

The chain combines TRBV7-9 with TRBJ2-1; D is undetermined. The V and J ends lost 5 bases and 4 bases respectively, with 15 bases between them. Germline V gene data show CDR1 as SEHNR and CDR2 as FQNEAQ (reference sequence). This CDR3 has 15 residues. The CDR3 nucleotides read TGTGCCAGCAGCGCTCTCAGTCTGGGGTACAATGAGCAGTTCTTC. It yields the protein CASSALSLGYNEQFF.

The rearrangement links TRBV29-1 to TRBJ2-7, with 8 bases identical to TRBD2. V trimming: 5 bases; J trimming: 0 bases; junction bases outside the gene matches: 3. CDR3 length: 13 residues. Per germline, CDR1 SQVTM and CDR2 ANQGSEA. For the CDR3, the DNA is TGCAGCGTTCGAGCGGGGGCCTCCTACGAGCAGTACTTC. It yields the protein CSVRAGASYEQYF.

The CDR3 DNA sequence: TGTGCCAGCAGCTCTGGACTTGAGGGGGAGACCCAGTACTTC. Translating gives CASSSGLEGETQYF. The V gene is TRBV11-2, the J gene TRBJ2-5, with D perhaps TRBD1 or TRBD2 (5 bases each). The germline CDR1 and CDR2 sequences are SGHAT and FQNNGV. V dropped 4 bases and J dropped 5 bases, with 14 bases sitting between them. The length of the CDR3 is 14 residues. Variable domain in full (rest from reference TRBV11-2 and TRBJ2-5): EAGVAQSPRYKIIEKRQSVAFWCNPISGHATLYWYQQILGQGPKLLIQFQNNGVVDDSQLPKDRFSAERLKGVDSTLKIQPAKLEDSAVYLCASSSGLEGETQYFGPGTRLLVL.

V gene TRBV6-6 combines with J gene TRBJ1-2; D remains unclear. The V end lost 3 bases, the J end lost 0 bases, and 11 bases lay between the germline ends. The CDR3 is made up of 15 amino acids. Germline V gives CDR1 MNHNY, CDR2 SVGAGI (reference sequence). The CDR3 spells CASSYVAVSNYGYTF. The CDR3 DNA is TGTGCCAGCAGTTATGTGGCAGTGTCTAACTATGGCTACACCTTC.

The J gene is TRBJ2-5, the V gene TRBV30, with 9 bases aligning to TRBD2. V was clipped by 2 bases and J by 5 bases; unmatched bases: 9. Germline V gene sequence: CDR1 GTSNPN, CDR2 SVGIG (reference sequence). The CDR3 loop spans 15 amino acids. The CDR3 bases are TGTGCCTGGAGTTCCGAAGGCGGGAGGGTGGAGACCCAGTACTTC. This gives the protein CAWSSEGGRVETQYF.

J is TRBJ1-4 and V is TRBV18; D is undetermined. Trimming removed 4 bases at V and 1 base at J, with 4 bases between. The germline CDR1 and CDR2 sequences are KGHSH and LQKENI. The CDR3 is 13 amino acids. CDR3 amino acids: CASSRVTNEKLFF. DNA of the CDR3: TGTGCCAGCTCACGGGTAACTAATGAAAAACTGTTTTTT.

The table lists this clone with a count of one. The rearrangement joins TRBV3-1 (or the pseudogene TRBV3-2) to TRBJ2-7; 7 bases agree with TRBD1. This CDR3 comprises 14 residues. The V gene end was trimmed by 4 bases and the J gene end by 7 bases; junction bases not matched to a gene: 10. The germline V gene has CDR1 LGHDT and CDR2 YNNKEL (reference sequence). This CDR3 is CASSRLEGALEQYF. In nucleotides, the CDR3 is TGTGCCAGCAGCCGACTCGAGGGGGCTCTGGAGCAGTACTTC.

V usage is TRBV5-6 and J usage is TRBJ2-7; D uncertain. Trimming took off 0 bases at V and 4 bases at J, with 11 bases between the two ends. Germline V gives CDR1 SGHDT, CDR2 YYEEEE. This CDR3 has 14 amino acids. The CDR3 DNA is TGTGCCAGCAGCTTGGCCGGGTCAACATACGAGCAGTACTTC. Protein product: CASSLAGSTYEQYF.

V is TRBV7-9 and J is TRBJ2-1, with 10 bases identical to TRBD2. Germline CDR1 and CDR2: SEHNR and FQNEAQ (reference sequence). CDR3 length equals 16 residues. The V gene end was trimmed by 3 bases and the J gene end by 8 bases; junction bases not matched to a gene: 10. The CDR3 DNA follows: TGTGCCAGCAGCTTGGCTCTAGCGGGAGCCCCCGATGAGCAGTTCTTC. Amino acids: CASSLALAGAPDEQFF.